This entry concerns a single T cell receptor (beta chain). The antigen remains unidentified. Patients with uncontrolled infections, other autoimmune diseases, pregnancy or lactation were excluded. Researchers amplified the TCR beta CDR3 regions from RNA transcripts. During a first-round RT-PCR of the TCR CDR3, the HTBI primer set was used. TCRdb analysed the multiplex PCR reads with MiXCR anew, one entry per CDR3 protein. Of about 360,000 distinct CDR3 sequences in the sample, over 10% were seen once. This sample was taken from a study of T cells in Graves' hyperthyroidism and ophthalmopathy. Overall study context: Sampling of peripheral blood happened at initial diagnosis, prior to any treatment.

Findings and limits, study-wide: Prediction of ophthalmopathy progression came a median approximately 6 months pre-onset. Ophthalmopathy could be told apart from stable hyperthyroidism with a 13 V-J model.

Germline V gives CDR1 SGDLS, CDR2 YYNGEE. With 4 bases removed from V and 0 bases from J, the gap between germline ends came to 19 bases. The CDR3 extends over 17 amino acids. This receptor was identified in a woman aged 18-29 years with Graves' hyperthyroidism. This chain joins TRBV9 and TRBJ1-2; no firm D call. Input material: blood. The chain's CDR3 is CASSPESGVYSNYGYTF. The CDR3 DNA reads as TGTGCCAGCAGCCCAGAGTCGGGAGTCTATTCTAACTATGGCTACACCTTC.